This passage covers 26 T cell receptor beta chains from one sample sequenced in a study of control samples from healthy donors and cancer patients (dated by TCRdb to between 2020 and 2021). Libraries were made using the immunoSEQ multiplex PCR assay. Not all clones reach the TCRdb copy of this immuneACCESS table, which keeps in-frame sequences only. Checked studies attribute under half of the gap to unresolved V genes and leave the rest unexplained. Here the sample has some 130,000 clones; 91% occur a single time. 8.6% of the sample goes to the ten largest clones. Sequencing input: blood. The receptors derive from a man aged 18 to 35 in good health.

This clone was recorded once. V is TRBV5-1 and J is TRBJ1-2; unclear D gene. Germline-derived CDR1 and CDR2 are SGHRS and YFSETQ. CDR3 length: 13 residues. Trimming took 7 bases from V and 0 from J, leaving 10 bases between them. The CDR3 DNA follows: TGCGCCAGCTCGGACGGATCTAACTATGGCTACACCTTC. Translated, it gives CASSDGSNYGYTF.

The rearrangement uses TRBV27 and TRBJ1-5; TRBD1 matches 10 bases. From germline, CDR1 is MNHEY and CDR2 SMNVEV (reference sequence). V lost 7 bases, J lost 3 bases, and 15 bases stayed unmatched. The CDR3 consists of 18 residues. The CDR3 coding sequence is TGTGCCAGCATCGCTAAGTGGGGACAGGGGAGGCTCAATCAGCCCCAGCATTTT. Protein product: CASIAKWGQGRLNQPQHF.

The chain employs TRBV5-4 and TRBJ2-7; perhaps TRBD1 as D (6 bases). The V end lost 4 bases, the J end lost 3 bases, and 17 bases lay between the germline ends. Per germline, CDR1 SGHNT and CDR2 YYREEE (reference sequence). The CDR3 totals 15 residues. The CDR3 reads CASSEDRYDGYEQYF. The CDR3 DNA sequence: TGTGCCAGCAGCGAGGACAGATATGACGGCTACGAGCAGTACTTC.

This clone was detected once. This rearrangement joins TRBV9 to TRBJ1-1, with 12 positions matching TRBD1. The CDR3 totals 15 residues. Trimming removed 0 bases from V and 11 bases from J; junction bases left unmatched: 8. Per germline, CDR1 SGDLS and CDR2 YYNGEE. CDR3 in DNA: TGTGCCAGCAGCGTAGCCACGGGACAGGGGGCTAGGGCTTTCTTT. Residues: CASSVATGQGARAFF. The full variable domain, its missing parts supplied by reference TRBV9 and TRBJ1-1, is DSGVTQTPKHLITATGQRVTLRCSPRSGDLSVYWYQQSLDQGLQFLIQYYNGEERAKGNILERFSAQQFPDLHSELNLSSLELGDSALYFCASSVATGQGARAFFGQGTRLTVV.

This clone was seen just once. J is TRBJ1-4 and V is TRBV10-1, with 7 nucleotides matching TRBD1. The CDR3 has 15 amino acids. V trimming: 4 bases; J trimming: 8 bases; junction bases outside the gene matches: 10. The germline gives CDR1 WNHNN, CDR2 SYGVQD (reference sequence). The CDR3 sequence is CASSALRGREEKLFF. The CDR3, as DNA: TGCGCCAGCAGTGCGTTAAGGGGGCGCGAGGAAAAACTGTTTTTT.

The DNA for the CDR3 is TGTGCCAGCAGCAACGGCGGGGGAACCGGGGAGCTGTTTTTT. Encoded protein: CASSNGGGTGELFF. The chain carries TRBV7-9 and TRBJ2-2; 7 bases fit TRBD2. The V and J ends lost 5 bases and 5 bases, in that order; junction bases with no gene match: 5. The CDR3 has 14 residues. Looked up from germline, CDR1 is SEHNR and CDR2 is FQNEAQ (reference sequence).

This chain uses TRBV6-5 with TRBJ1-3, with TRBD1 as a possible D gene (6 bases). This CDR3 contains 13 residues. Trimming shortened V by 9 bases and J by 4 bases, and 13 bases separated the two germline ends. CDR1 is MNHEY and CDR2 is SVGAGI in the germline V gene. The CDR3 nucleotides are TGTGCCAGTGCCAACACAGGGGGAAACACCATATATTTT. It specifies CASANTGGNTIYF.

This sequence joins TRBV7-3 and TRBJ2-7, with D unresolved. The CDR3 length is 13 residues. V was clipped by 2 bases and J by 2 bases, with 7 bases between them. Germline assignment: CDR1 SGHTA and CDR2 FQGTGA. CDR3 bases: TGTGCCAGCAGCTTAGCACCGACCTACGAGCAGTACTTC. Its protein product is CASSLAPTYEQYF. Variable domain in full (rest from reference TRBV7-3 and TRBJ2-7): GAGVSQTPSNKVTEKGKYVELRCDPISGHTALYWYRQSLGQGPEFLIYFQGTGAADDSGLPNDRFFAVRPEGSVSTLKIQRTERGDSAVYLCASSLAPTYEQYFGPGTRLTVT.

The chain recombines TRBV4-2 with TRBJ1-2; D uncertain. V was shortened by 0 bases and J by 6 bases, with 17 bases between the two germline ends. This CDR3 is 16 amino acids long. The germline gives CDR1 LGHNA, CDR2 YNFKEQ. CDR3 coding DNA: TGTGCCAGCAGCCAAGATAGTGGCCTCCGCCTGGATGGCTACACCTTC. It translates to CASSQDSGLRLDGYTF.

This CDR3 reads CASSLVQADEKLFF. The CDR3 nucleotides are TGCGCCAGCAGCTTGGTTCAAGCGGATGAAAAACTGTTTTTT. The genes are TRBV5-1 and TRBJ1-4; no definite D call. V was clipped by 0 bases and J by 6 bases, with 9 bases between them. The CDR3 runs to 14 residues. Germline values: CDR1 SGHRS, CDR2 YFSETQ.

The CDR3 loop is CASSPPGTEYGYTF. CDR3 DNA: TGTGCCAGCTCACCACCGGGGACCGAATATGGCTACACCTTC. This chain joins TRBV18 and TRBJ1-2, with D maybe TRBD1 (5 bases). The CDR3 sequence is 14 residues long. Trimming took 0 bases from V and 5 from J, leaving 10 bases between them. Germline V gene lookup returns CDR1 KGHSH and CDR2 LQKENI.

The chain employs TRBV6-5 and TRBJ1-2; maybe TRBD1 (5 bases). V was clipped by 2 bases and J by 1 base, with 11 bases between them. The CDR3 contains 15 residues. Germline lookup yields CDR1 MNHEY and CDR2 SVGAGI. The CDR3 loop is CASSYRGSGNYGYTF. The CDR3 DNA reads as TGTGCCAGCAGTTACAGGGGAAGTGGTAACTATGGCTACACCTTC.

This chain joins TRBV11-2 and TRBJ1-1; D not resolved. Germline CDR1 and CDR2: SGHAT and FQNNGV. V was clipped by 0 bases and J by 11 bases, with 10 bases between them. The CDR3 contains 12 residues. This CDR3 reads CASSLDMVRAFF. The CDR3, as DNA: TGTGCCAGCAGCTTAGATATGGTACGGGCTTTCTTT.

The V and J genes are TRBV5-1 and TRBJ1-2; 10 bases fit TRBD1. Trimming removed 4 bases from V and 4 bases from J; junction bases left unmatched: 7. CDR1 and CDR2 from the germline V gene are SGHRS and YFSETQ. There are 15 residues in the CDR3. The CDR3 DNA reads TGCGCCAGCAGCGCAGGGACAGGGGAATCCTATGGCTACACCTTC. Its translation: CASSAGTGESYGYTF.

The chain employs TRBV19 and TRBJ2-5; D might be TRBD1 or TRBD2, each matching 5 bases. The germline CDR1 and CDR2 sequences are LNHDA and SQIVND (reference sequence). There are 14 residues in the CDR3. V lost 3 bases and J 5 bases, leaving 13 bases between the germline ends. The CDR3 region is CASSMPGRKETQYF. CDR3 DNA sequence: TGTGCCAGTAGTATGCCAGGGAGAAAGGAGACCCAGTACTTC. Variable domain in full (rest from reference TRBV19 and TRBJ2-5): DGGITQSPKYLFRKEGQNVTLSCEQNLNHDAMYWYRQDPGQGLRLIYYSQIVNDFQKGDIAEGYSVSREKKESFPLTVTSAQKNPTAFYLCASSMPGRKETQYFGPGTRLLVL.

The chain links TRBV5-1 to TRBJ2-2; 9 nucleotides match TRBD2. Germline-derived CDR1 and CDR2 are SGHRS and YFSETQ. The CDR3 runs 15 residues. Trimming cost V 4 bases and J 5 bases; bases outside gene matches: 6. In DNA form, the CDR3 reads TGCGCCAGCAGCGGCGCGGGGGGGAGAACCGGGGAGCTGTTTTTT. Translation gives CASSGAGGRTGELFF. The complete variable domain, with remaining parts taken from reference TRBV5-1 and TRBJ2-2, reads KAGVTQTPRYLIKTRGQQVTLSCSPISGHRSVSWYQQTPGQGLQFLFEYFSETQRNKGNFPGRFSGRQFSNSRSEMNVSTLELGDSALYLCASSGAGGRTGELFFGEGSRLTVL.

This rearrangement joins TRBV10-3 to TRBJ1-1; D might be TRBD1 (5 bases). V shed 0 bases and J shed 1 base, with 12 bases lying between them. Germline V gene sequence: CDR1 ENHRY, CDR2 SYGVKD. This CDR3 comprises 16 residues. For the CDR3, the DNA is TGTGCCATCAGTGAGTCCGTTGGGGGGGGGAACACTGAAGCTTTCTTT. Amino acid sequence: CAISESVGGGNTEAFF.

The table lists this clone with a count of one. The chain recombines TRBV5-1 with TRBJ1-1; D is possibly TRBD1 (6 bases). Germline lookup yields CDR1 SGHRS and CDR2 YFSETQ. Trimming left V 0 bases short and J 1 base short, with 10 bases between. CDR3 size: 15 residues. The CDR3 sequence is CASSLDWGANTEAFF. The CDR3 coding sequence is TGCGCCAGCAGCTTGGATTGGGGGGCGAACACTGAAGCTTTCTTT. Drawing the rest from reference TRBV5-1 and TRBJ1-1, the complete variable domain is KAGVTQTPRYLIKTRGQQVTLSCSPISGHRSVSWYQQTPGQGLQFLFEYFSETQRNKGNFPGRFSGRQFSNSRSEMNVSTLELGDSALYLCASSLDWGANTEAFFGQGTRLTVV.

The chain links TRBV6-1 to TRBJ2-6, with TRBD1 matching 12 bases. J gave up 4 bases and V 2 bases, and 12 bases lay outside the gene matches. This CDR3 spans 20 amino acids. Germline assignment: CDR1 MNHNS and CDR2 SASEGT. This CDR3 is CASSEMFVGQGAAGANVLTF. The CDR3 DNA is TGTGCCAGCAGTGAAATGTTCGTGGGACAGGGGGCGGCGGGGGCCAACGTCCTGACTTTC.

The J gene is TRBJ2-3, the V gene TRBV29-1, with a weak D call TRBD2 (5 bases). V dropped 2 bases and J dropped 4 bases, with 13 bases sitting between them. This CDR3 is 14 amino acids long. CDR1 and CDR2 from the germline V gene are SQVTM and ANQGSEA. The chain's CDR3 is CSVESPRGSDTQYF. The CDR3 bases are TGCAGCGTTGAATCCCCCCGAGGGTCAGATACGCAGTATTTT.

DNA for the CDR3: TGTGCCAGTAGCCCGGTGGGACAGGGCGATGAAAAACTGTTTTTT. Residues: CASSPVGQGDEKLFF. The chain employs TRBV19 and TRBJ1-4; 9 bases fit TRBD1. V gave up 6 bases and J gave up 6 bases; unmatched junction bases: 8. The CDR3 consists of 15 residues. Germline loops: CDR1 LNHDA, CDR2 SQIVND (reference sequence).

The chain employs TRBV6-2 or TRBV6-3 and TRBJ1-1; D is uncertain. V lost 4 bases and J lost 2, with 20 bases in between. Germline-derived CDR1 and CDR2 are MNHEY and SVGEGT. This CDR3 contains 17 residues. CDR3 sequence (DNA): TGTGCCAGCAGTTTCCGGGTGGAATTGATGATCAACACTGAAGCTTTCTTT. Protein: CASSFRVELMINTEAFF.

CDR3 in DNA: TGCGCCAGCATAATCGAATCCGGACTAGCGGGGGGGCCCCAGTACTTC. Translated, it gives CASIIESGLAGGPQYF. The chain is built from TRBV10-2 and TRBJ2-7; 15 bases line up with TRBD2. This CDR3 spans 16 amino acids. The ends lost 7 bases at V and 10 bases at J; junction bases unmatched: 14. Per the germline V gene, CDR1 is WSHSY and CDR2 is SAAADI.

This clone has at least ten counts. The DNA for the CDR3 is TGTGCCAGCAGCTTAGAGAGCTCCTATAATTCACCCCTCCACTTT. Amino acids: CASSLESSYNSPLHF. This chain uses TRBV7-3 with TRBJ1-6; D gene ambiguous. Germline values: CDR1 SGHTA, CDR2 FQGTGA. V lost 2 bases and J 0 bases, leaving 5 bases between the germline ends. CDR3 size: 15 residues.

Of note for this clone: Germline and junction disagree at one end, which may indicate a read error. The rearrangement joins TRBV7-3 to TRBJ2-1; perhaps TRBD1 as D (6 bases). The CDR3 has 13 amino acids. Germline CDR1 reads SGHTA; CDR2 reads FQGTGA. CDR3 protein: CASSLAGDDTLIF. Here the CDR3 DNA reads TGTGCCAGCAGCTTAGCAGGGGACGATACACTGATCTTC.

Turning to this clone: Other DNA sequences in this specimen translate into the identical CDR3. The rearrangement links TRBV11-2 to TRBJ1-2, with TRBD1 matching over 9 bases. The CDR3 contains 13 residues. J lost 4 bases, V lost 4 bases, and 1 base had no gene match. Germline V lookup: CDR1 SGHAT, CDR2 FQNNGV. This CDR3 is CASSSGQGYGYTF. CDR3 DNA sequence: TGTGCCAGCAGCTCGGGACAGGGCTATGGCTACACCTTC.